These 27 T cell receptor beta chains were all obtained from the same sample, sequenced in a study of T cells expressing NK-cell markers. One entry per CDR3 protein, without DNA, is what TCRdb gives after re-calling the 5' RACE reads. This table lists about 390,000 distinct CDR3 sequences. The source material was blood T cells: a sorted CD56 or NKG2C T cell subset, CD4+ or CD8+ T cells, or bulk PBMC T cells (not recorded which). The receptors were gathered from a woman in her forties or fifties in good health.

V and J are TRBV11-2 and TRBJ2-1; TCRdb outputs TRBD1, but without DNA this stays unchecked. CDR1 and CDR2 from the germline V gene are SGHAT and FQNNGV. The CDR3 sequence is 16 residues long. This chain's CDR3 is CASRDRGPRVVNEQFF.

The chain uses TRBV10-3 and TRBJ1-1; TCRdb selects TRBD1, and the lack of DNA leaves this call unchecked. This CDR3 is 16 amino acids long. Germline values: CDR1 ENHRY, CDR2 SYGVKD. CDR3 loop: CAISDAQEAKVSEAFF.

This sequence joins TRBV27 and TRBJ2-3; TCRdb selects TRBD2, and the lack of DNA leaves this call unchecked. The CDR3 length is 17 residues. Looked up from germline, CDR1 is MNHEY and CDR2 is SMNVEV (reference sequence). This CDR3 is CASRGPGLPHRTDTQYF.

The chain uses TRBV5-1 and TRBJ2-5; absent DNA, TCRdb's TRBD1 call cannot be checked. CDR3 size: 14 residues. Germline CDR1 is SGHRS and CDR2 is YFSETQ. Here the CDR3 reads CASSATGRPETQYF. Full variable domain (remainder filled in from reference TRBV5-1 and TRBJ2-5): KAGVTQTPRYLIKTRGQQVTLSCSPISGHRSVSWYQQTPGQGLQFLFEYFSETQRNKGNFPGRFSGRQFSNSRSEMNVSTLELGDSALYLCASSATGRPETQYFGPGTRLLVL.

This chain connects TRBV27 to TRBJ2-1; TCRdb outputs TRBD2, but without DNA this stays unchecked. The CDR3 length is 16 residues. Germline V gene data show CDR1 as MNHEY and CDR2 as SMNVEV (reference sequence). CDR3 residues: CASSLLGGRANNEQFF.

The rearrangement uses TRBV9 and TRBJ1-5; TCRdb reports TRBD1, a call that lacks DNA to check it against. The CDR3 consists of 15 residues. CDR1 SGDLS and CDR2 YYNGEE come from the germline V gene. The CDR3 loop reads CASSAKQGTNQPQHF.

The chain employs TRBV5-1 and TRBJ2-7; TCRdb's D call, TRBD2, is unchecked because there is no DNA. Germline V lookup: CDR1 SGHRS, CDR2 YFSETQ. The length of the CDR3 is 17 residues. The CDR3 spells CASSLKASGNVGHEQYF.

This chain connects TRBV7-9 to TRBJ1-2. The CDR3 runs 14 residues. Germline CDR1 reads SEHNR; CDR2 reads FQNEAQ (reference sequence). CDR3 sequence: CASSFGEGSAGYTF.

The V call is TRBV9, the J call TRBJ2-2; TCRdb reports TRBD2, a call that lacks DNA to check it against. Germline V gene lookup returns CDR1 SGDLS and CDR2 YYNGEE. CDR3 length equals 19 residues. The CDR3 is CASSWAEGAPFKNTGELFF.

The CDR3 sequence: CASRTTGPISGANVLTF. J is TRBJ2-6 and V is TRBV12-3 or TRBV12-4; TCRdb designates TRBD2, a call that cannot be tested without DNA. The CDR3 is 17 amino acids.

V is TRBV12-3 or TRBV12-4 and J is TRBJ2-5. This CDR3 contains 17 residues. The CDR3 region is CASSFLRDLGVGETQYF.

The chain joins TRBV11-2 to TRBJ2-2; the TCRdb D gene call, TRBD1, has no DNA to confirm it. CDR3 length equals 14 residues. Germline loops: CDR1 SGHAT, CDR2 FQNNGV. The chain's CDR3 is CASTLRGGPGELFF. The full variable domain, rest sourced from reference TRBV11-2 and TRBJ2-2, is EAGVAQSPRYKIIEKRQSVAFWCNPISGHATLYWYQQILGQGPKLLIQFQNNGVVDDSQLPKDRFSAERLKGVDSTLKIQPAKLEDSAVYLCASTLRGGPGELFFGEGSRLTVL.

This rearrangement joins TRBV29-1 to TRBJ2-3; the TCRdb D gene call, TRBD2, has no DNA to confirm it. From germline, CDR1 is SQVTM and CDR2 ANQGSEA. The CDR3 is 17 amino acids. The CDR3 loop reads CSVEGLDYKPSTDTQYF.

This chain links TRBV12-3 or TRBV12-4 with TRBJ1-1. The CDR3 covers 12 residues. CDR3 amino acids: CASTFFGAEAFF.

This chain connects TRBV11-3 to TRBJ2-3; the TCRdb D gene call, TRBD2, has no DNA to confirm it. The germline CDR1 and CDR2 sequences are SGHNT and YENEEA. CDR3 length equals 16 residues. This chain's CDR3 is CASGPGTSGNTDTQYF.

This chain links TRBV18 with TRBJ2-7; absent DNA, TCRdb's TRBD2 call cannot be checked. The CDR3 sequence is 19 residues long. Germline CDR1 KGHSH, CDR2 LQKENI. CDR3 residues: CASSPMAGASGRNSYEQYF.

This CDR3 is CASSQVGHTYNEQFF. This chain links TRBV3-1 with TRBJ2-1. The CDR3 is 15 residues long. Germline CDR1 LGHDT, CDR2 YNNKEL (reference sequence).

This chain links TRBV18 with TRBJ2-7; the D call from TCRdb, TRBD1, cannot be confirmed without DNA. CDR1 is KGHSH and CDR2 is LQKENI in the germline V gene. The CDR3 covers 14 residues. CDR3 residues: CASSPRQGNYEQYF. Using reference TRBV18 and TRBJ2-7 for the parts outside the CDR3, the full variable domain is NAGVMQNPRHLVRRRGQEARLRCSPMKGHSHVYWYRQLPEEGLKFMVYLQKENIIDESGMPKERFSAEFPKEGPSILRIQQVVRGDSAAYFCASSPRQGNYEQYFGPGTRLTVT.

The CDR3 loop reads CASSQVVSDTGELFF. The chain uses TRBV3-1 and TRBJ2-2. The V gene's germline CDR1 is LGHDT and CDR2 YNNKEL (reference sequence). The CDR3 has 15 amino acids.

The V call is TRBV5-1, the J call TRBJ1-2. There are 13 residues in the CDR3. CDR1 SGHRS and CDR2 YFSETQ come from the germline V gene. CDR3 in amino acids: CASSLAGVNGYTF.

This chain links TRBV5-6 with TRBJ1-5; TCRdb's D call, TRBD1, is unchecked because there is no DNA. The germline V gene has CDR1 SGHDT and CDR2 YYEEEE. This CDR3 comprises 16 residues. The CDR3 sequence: CASSSAQGQGNQPQHF. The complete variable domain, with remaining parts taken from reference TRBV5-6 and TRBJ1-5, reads DAGVTQSPTHLIKTRGQQVTLRCSPKSGHDTVSWYQQALGQGPQFIFQYYEEEERQRGNFPDRFSGHQFPNYSSELNVNALLLGDSALYLCASSSAQGQGNQPQHFGDGTRLSIL.

CDR3 loop: CASSGERFTEAFF. This rearrangement joins TRBV6-1 to TRBJ1-1. The CDR3 loop spans 13 amino acids. Germline values: CDR1 MNHNS, CDR2 SASEGT.

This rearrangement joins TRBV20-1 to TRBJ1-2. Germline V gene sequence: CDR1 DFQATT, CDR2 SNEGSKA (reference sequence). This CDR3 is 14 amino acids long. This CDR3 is CSASGHTESYGYTF.

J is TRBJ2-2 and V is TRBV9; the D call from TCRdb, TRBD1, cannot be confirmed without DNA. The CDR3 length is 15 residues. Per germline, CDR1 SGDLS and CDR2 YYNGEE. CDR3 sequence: CASSVVGGRTGELFF.

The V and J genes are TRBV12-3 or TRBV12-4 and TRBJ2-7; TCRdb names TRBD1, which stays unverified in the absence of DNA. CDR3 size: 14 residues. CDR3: CASSLYAGNYEQYF.

CDR3 amino acids: CSAKGRSWNEQFF. The chain uses TRBV20-1 and TRBJ2-1. Germline assignment: CDR1 DFQATT and CDR2 SNEGSKA (reference sequence). CDR3 length: 13 amino acids.

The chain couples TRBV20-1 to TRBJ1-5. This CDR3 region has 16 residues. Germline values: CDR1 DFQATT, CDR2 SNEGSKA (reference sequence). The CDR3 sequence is CSARDGIGGGNQPQHF.